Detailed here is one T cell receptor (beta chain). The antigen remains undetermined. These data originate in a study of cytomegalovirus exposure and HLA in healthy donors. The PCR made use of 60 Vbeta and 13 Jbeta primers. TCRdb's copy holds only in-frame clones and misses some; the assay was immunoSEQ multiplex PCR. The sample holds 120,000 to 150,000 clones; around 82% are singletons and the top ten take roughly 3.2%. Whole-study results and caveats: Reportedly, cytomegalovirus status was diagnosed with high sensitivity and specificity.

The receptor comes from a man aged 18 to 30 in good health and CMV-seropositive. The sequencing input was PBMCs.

The CDR3 sequence is CASSLVLIATPYEQYF. The CDR3 DNA reads TGTGCCAGCAGCTTAGTACTGATAGCAACCCCTTACGAGCAGTACTTC. This chain joins TRBV7-9 and TRBJ2-7; D gene ambiguous. This CDR3 has 16 residues. V was pared by 1 base and J by 4 bases, with 17 bases between. Germline V CDR1 and CDR2: SEHNR, FQNEAQ (reference sequence). The full variable domain, its missing parts supplied by reference TRBV7-9 and TRBJ2-7, is DTGVSQNPRHKITKRGQNVTFRCDPISEHNRLYWYRQTLGQGPEFLTYFQNEAQLEKSRLLSDRFSAERPKGSFSTLEIQRTEQGDSAMYLCASSLVLIATPYEQYFGPGTRLTVT.